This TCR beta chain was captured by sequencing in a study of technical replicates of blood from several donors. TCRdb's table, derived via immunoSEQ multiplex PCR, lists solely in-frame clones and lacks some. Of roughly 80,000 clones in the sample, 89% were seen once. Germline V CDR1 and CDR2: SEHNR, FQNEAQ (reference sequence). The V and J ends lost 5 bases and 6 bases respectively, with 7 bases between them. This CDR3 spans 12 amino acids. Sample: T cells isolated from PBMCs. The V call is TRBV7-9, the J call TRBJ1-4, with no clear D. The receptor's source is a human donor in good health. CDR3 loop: CASSPDYEKLFF. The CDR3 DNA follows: TGTGCCAGCAGCCCCGACTATGAAAAACTGTTTTTT.